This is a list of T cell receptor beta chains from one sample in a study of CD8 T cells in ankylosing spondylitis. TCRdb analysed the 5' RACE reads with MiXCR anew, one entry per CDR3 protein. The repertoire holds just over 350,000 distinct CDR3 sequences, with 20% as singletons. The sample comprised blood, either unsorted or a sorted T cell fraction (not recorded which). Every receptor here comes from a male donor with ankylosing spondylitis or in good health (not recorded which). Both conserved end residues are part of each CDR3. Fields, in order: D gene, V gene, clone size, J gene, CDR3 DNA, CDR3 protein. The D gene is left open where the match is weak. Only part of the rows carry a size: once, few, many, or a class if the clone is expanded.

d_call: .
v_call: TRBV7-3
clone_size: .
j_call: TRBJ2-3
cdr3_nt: TGTGCCAGCAGCTTAGGGGTCGGTGGGGATACGCAGTATTTT
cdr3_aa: CASSLGVGGDTQYF

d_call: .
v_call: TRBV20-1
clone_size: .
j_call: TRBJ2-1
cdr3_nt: TGCAGTGCTAGAGATCTTGGGGGTCTCTCCTACAATGAGCAGTTCTTC
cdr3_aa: CSARDLGGLSYNEQFF

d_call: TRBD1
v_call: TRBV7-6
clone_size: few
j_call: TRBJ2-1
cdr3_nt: TGTGCCAGCAGCTCGGGACAGGGGATACTGCATGAGCAGTTCTTC
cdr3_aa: CASSSGQGILHEQFF

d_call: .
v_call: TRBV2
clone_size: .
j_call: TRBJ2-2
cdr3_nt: TGTGCCAGCAGTGATCTAGCGAACACCGGGGAGCTGTTTTTT
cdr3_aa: CASSDLANTGELFF

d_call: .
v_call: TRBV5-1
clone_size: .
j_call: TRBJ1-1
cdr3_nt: TGCGCCAGCAGCTTGTCACCCGCGTTGAACACTGAAGCTTTCTTT
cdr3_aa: CASSLSPALNTEAFF

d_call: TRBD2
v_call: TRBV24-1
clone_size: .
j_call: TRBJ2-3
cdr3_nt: TGTGCCACCAGTGATTTGGGTACTAGCGGGAATACGCAGTATTTT
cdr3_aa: CATSDLGTSGNTQYF

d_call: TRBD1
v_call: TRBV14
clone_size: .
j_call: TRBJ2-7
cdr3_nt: TGTGCCAAAGGCGCCGGGACAGAGAAATCGACAAGGGCCTACGAGCAGTACTTC
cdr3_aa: CAKGAGTEKSTRAYEQYF

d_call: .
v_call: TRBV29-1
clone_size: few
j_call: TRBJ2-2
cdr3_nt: TGCAGCGTTGAAGGGGGGACGACGAACACCGGGGAGCTGTTTTTT
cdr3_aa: CSVEGGTTNTGELFF

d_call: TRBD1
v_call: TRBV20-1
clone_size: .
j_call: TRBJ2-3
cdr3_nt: TGCAGTGCTAGATCGGGACAGGGGGGCGATACGCAGTATTTT
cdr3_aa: CSARSGQGGDTQYF

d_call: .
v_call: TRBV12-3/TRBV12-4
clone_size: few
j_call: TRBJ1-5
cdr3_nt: TGTGCCAGCAGCCCCATTGGGGGGCCCAATCAGCCCCAGCATTTT
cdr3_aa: CASSPIGGPNQPQHF

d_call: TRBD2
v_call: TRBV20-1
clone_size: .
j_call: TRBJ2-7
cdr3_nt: TGCAGTGCTAGATCAGGACTAGCGGGGACCTACGAGCAGTACTTC
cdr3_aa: CSARSGLAGTYEQYF

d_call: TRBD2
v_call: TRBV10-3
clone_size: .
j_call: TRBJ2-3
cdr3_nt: TGTGCCATCAGTGAAGGACTAGCGGGGGATTTAAGGACAGATACGCAGTATTTT
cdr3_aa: CAISEGLAGDLRTDTQYF

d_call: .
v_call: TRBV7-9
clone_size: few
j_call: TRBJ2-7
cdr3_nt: TGTGCCAGCAGCTTGGGGGAGTCCGGGGGCAGTGGGTACGAGCAGTACTTC
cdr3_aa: CASSLGESGGSGYEQYF

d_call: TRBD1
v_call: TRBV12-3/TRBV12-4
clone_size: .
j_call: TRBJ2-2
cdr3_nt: TGTGCCAGCAGTTCCATCGGACAGGGGTCGAACACCGGGGAGCTGTTTTTT
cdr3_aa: CASSSIGQGSNTGELFF

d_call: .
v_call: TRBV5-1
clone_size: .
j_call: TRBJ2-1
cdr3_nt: TGCGCCAGCAGTTGGGGGGGGGCCGGCGAGCAGTTCTTC
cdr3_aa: CASSWGGAGEQFF

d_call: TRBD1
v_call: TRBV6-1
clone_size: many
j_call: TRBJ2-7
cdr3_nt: TGTGCCAGCAGTACCGGGACAGAGACGAAGGTGCAGTACTTC
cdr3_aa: CASSTGTETKVQYF

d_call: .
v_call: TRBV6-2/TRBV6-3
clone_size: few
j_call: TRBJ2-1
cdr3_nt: TGTGCCAGCGGCCCGACCAATGAGCAGTTCTTC
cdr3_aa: CASGPTNEQFF

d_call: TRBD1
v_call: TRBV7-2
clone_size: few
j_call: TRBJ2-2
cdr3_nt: TGTGCCAGCAGCTTAGCGCTGGGACAGCATTTGGGGGAGCTGTTTTTT
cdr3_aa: CASSLALGQHLGELFF

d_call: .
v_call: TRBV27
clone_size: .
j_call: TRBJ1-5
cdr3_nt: TGTGCCAGCAAGGCAGGGGTTGGCAATCAGCCCCAGCATTTT
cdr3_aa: CASKAGVGNQPQHF

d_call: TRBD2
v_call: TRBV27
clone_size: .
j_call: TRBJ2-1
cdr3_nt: TGTGCCAGCAGTCCTTCTAGCGGGGGAGATTCCGGGCATGAGCAGTTCTTC
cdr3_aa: CASSPSSGGDSGHEQFF

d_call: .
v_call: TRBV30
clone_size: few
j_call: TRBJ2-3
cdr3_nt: TGTGCCTGGAGTGTAGGGGCGGGCCGACCAGATACGCAGTATTTT
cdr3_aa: CAWSVGAGRPDTQYF

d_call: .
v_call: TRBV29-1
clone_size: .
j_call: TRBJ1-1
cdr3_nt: TGCAGCGTTGTCTCCATGAACACTGAAGCTTTCTTT
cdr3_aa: CSVVSMNTEAFF

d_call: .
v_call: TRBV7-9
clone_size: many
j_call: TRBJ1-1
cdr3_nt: TGTGCCAGCAGTCCTAATAGGGGTACTGAAGCTTTCTTT
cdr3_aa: CASSPNRGTEAFF

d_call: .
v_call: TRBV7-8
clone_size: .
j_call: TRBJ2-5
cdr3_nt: TGTGCCAGCAGCCACCAAGCCGGGCGGGGAATCCTCCAAGAGACCCAGTACTTC
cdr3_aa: CASSHQAGRGILQETQYF

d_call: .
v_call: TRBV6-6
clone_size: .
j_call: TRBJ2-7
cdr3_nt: TGTGCCAGCAGTACCGCGCTGTTGCAGTACTTC
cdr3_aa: CASSTALLQYF

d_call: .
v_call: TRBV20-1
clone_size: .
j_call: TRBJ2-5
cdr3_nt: TGCAGTGCTAGCTCCCCGGCAGACCGCCGGGGAGAGACCCAGTACTTC
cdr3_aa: CSASSPADRRGETQYF

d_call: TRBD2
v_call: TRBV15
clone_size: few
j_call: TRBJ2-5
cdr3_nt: TGTGCCACCAGCAGTGCTTTAGCGGGGGAGCAAGAGACCCAGTACTTC
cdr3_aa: CATSSALAGEQETQYF